These T cell receptor beta chains were read from a single sample in a study of blood T cell repertoires in COVID-19. TCRdb keeps only in-frame clones here, not all; method: immunoSEQ multiplex PCR. Seen here are roughly 150,000 clones, around nine tenths observed once, and the top ten hold over 2.5%. Sequenced: peripheral blood. Source of these receptors: a man aged 60-69 years with active or convalescent COVID-19. Each CDR3 is given with its conserved first and last residue. The D gene is left open where the match is weak. Expanded clones are given a class, and other clones once, few, many or no size at all.

cdr3_nt: TGCAGTGCTATTATCAATGAGCAGTTCTTC
cdr3_aa: CSAIINEQFF
j_call: TRBJ2-1
clone_size: NA
d_call: NA
v_call: TRBV20-1

cdr3_nt: TGTGCCAGCAGCTCTACTCCGGGGGCTAATGAAAAACTGTTTTTT
cdr3_aa: CASSSTPGANEKLFF
j_call: TRBJ1-4
clone_size: NA
d_call: NA
v_call: TRBV5-4

cdr3_nt: TGTGCCAGCAGCCAAGAGGGGACAGCGCGATACACCTTC
cdr3_aa: CASSQEGTARYTF
j_call: TRBJ1-2
clone_size: NA
d_call: TRBD1
v_call: TRBV3-1/TRBV3-2

cdr3_nt: TGTGCCAGCAGCTTGACAGTCACCTCCTCCTACGAGCAGTACTTC
cdr3_aa: CASSLTVTSSYEQYF
j_call: TRBJ2-7
clone_size: NA
d_call: NA
v_call: TRBV7-6

cdr3_nt: TGTGCCAGCAGACGGTGGGGGGTGGATAATGAAAAACTGTTTTTT
cdr3_aa: CASRRWGVDNEKLFF
j_call: TRBJ1-4
clone_size: NA
d_call: NA
v_call: TRBV3-1/TRBV3-2

cdr3_nt: TGTGCCAGCAGCTTTGGCGGCAGGGTACTCACTGAAGCTTTCTTT
cdr3_aa: CASSFGGRVLTEAFF
j_call: TRBJ1-1
clone_size: NA
d_call: NA
v_call: TRBV5-4

cdr3_nt: TGTGCCAGTGGCTCCCCGGGACAGGGGGTAGAGACCCAGTACTTC
cdr3_aa: CASGSPGQGVETQYF
j_call: TRBJ2-5
clone_size: NA
d_call: TRBD1
v_call: TRBV19

cdr3_nt: TGTGCCAGCAGTCAGACCTCGTCAGGGAACTATGGCTACACCTTC
cdr3_aa: CASSQTSSGNYGYTF
j_call: TRBJ1-2
clone_size: NA
d_call: NA
v_call: TRBV28

cdr3_nt: TGTGCCAGCAGCTTAGCCGGGGGTGGCGAGCAGTACTTC
cdr3_aa: CASSLAGGGEQYF
j_call: TRBJ2-7
clone_size: NA
d_call: NA
v_call: TRBV11-3

cdr3_nt: TGTGCCAGCATTCGGACAGGGAGGAATTACGAGCAGTACTTC
cdr3_aa: CASIRTGRNYEQYF
j_call: TRBJ2-7
clone_size: NA
d_call: TRBD1
v_call: TRBV2

cdr3_nt: TGTGCCAGCGGCCGGGACAGCGCTAATGAAAAACTGTTTTTT
cdr3_aa: CASGRDSANEKLFF
j_call: TRBJ1-4
clone_size: NA
d_call: TRBD1
v_call: TRBV2

cdr3_nt: TGCGCCAGCAGCATTAGCGGGAGAGGATCAATTTACAATGAGCAGTTCTTC
cdr3_aa: CASSISGRGSIYNEQFF
j_call: TRBJ2-1
clone_size: NA
d_call: TRBD2
v_call: TRBV4-3

cdr3_nt: TGCGCCAGCAGCCAGGGCCTAACATCGAATGGCTACACCTTC
cdr3_aa: CASSQGLTSNGYTF
j_call: TRBJ1-2
clone_size: NA
d_call: NA
v_call: TRBV4-1

cdr3_nt: TGCGCCAGCAGCTCGGGGACAGGGTGGGCGAACACTGAAGCTTTCTTT
cdr3_aa: CASSSGTGWANTEAFF
j_call: TRBJ1-1
clone_size: NA
d_call: TRBD1
v_call: TRBV5-1

cdr3_nt: TGTGCCAGCAGATATAGCGGGGGGGCGGCAGATACGCAGTATTTT
cdr3_aa: CASRYSGGAADTQYF
j_call: TRBJ2-3
clone_size: NA
d_call: TRBD2
v_call: TRBV6-5

cdr3_nt: TGTGCCTGGAGCCAGGGACAGGGGGCGAATGAAGCTTTCTTT
cdr3_aa: CAWSQGQGANEAFF
j_call: TRBJ1-1
clone_size: NA
d_call: TRBD1
v_call: TRBV30

cdr3_nt: TGTGCCAGCAGTTACCAGGGATACTGGAGCACAGATACGCAGTATTTT
cdr3_aa: CASSYQGYWSTDTQYF
j_call: TRBJ2-3
clone_size: NA
d_call: NA
v_call: TRBV6-5

cdr3_nt: TGTGCCAGCAGCGACGTCGGAGGGGTGGTGGCCGGGGAGCTGTTTTTT
cdr3_aa: CASSDVGGVVAGELFF
j_call: TRBJ2-2
clone_size: NA
d_call: NA
v_call: TRBV7-2

cdr3_nt: TGTGCCACCTCGGAGACTAGCACAGATACGCAGTATTTT
cdr3_aa: CATSETSTDTQYF
j_call: TRBJ2-3
clone_size: NA
d_call: NA
v_call: TRBV19

cdr3_nt: TGTGCCAGCAGCCTTGGACAGGGGGTAACTAGGTCCTACGAGCAGTACTTC
cdr3_aa: CASSLGQGVTRSYEQYF
j_call: TRBJ2-7
clone_size: NA
d_call: TRBD1
v_call: TRBV7-2

cdr3_nt: TGTGCCAGCAGCACTTCTCCGGACAGGGGGATCTCCAAAAACATTCAGTACTTC
cdr3_aa: CASSTSPDRGISKNIQYF
j_call: TRBJ2-4
clone_size: NA
d_call: NA
v_call: TRBV21-1

cdr3_nt: TGTGCCAGTAGTATCTTACTGGGACAGGGAATCGATGAGCAGTTCTTC
cdr3_aa: CASSILLGQGIDEQFF
j_call: TRBJ2-1
clone_size: NA
d_call: TRBD1
v_call: TRBV19

cdr3_nt: TGCAGTGCTAGTGCCCTCGGCGGCAGGGCAAGGAATCAGCCCCAGCATTTT
cdr3_aa: CSASALGGRARNQPQHF
j_call: TRBJ1-5
clone_size: NA
d_call: NA
v_call: TRBV20-1

cdr3_nt: TGTGCCAGCAGTTCGGCGCTAGCGGGGCAAGAGACCCAGTACTTC
cdr3_aa: CASSSALAGQETQYF
j_call: TRBJ2-5
clone_size: NA
d_call: TRBD2
v_call: TRBV6-2/TRBV6-3

cdr3_nt: TGTGCCAGCAGCTCCACTAGCGGGGGGGCGAGGGAGCAGTACTTC
cdr3_aa: CASSSTSGGAREQYF
j_call: TRBJ2-7
clone_size: NA
d_call: TRBD2
v_call: TRBV7-6

cdr3_nt: TGTGCCAGCAGCGGTCCAGGCGCAGATACGCAGTATTTT
cdr3_aa: CASSGPGADTQYF
j_call: TRBJ2-3
clone_size: NA
d_call: NA
v_call: TRBV14

cdr3_nt: TGTGCCAGCTCACCGAGACAGGGGGCCTCCTACGAGCAGTACTTC
cdr3_aa: CASSPRQGASYEQYF
j_call: TRBJ2-7
clone_size: NA
d_call: TRBD1
v_call: TRBV18

cdr3_nt: TGTGCCAGCAGTTTGCAAGCGGGCACCGGGGAGCTGTTTTTT
cdr3_aa: CASSLQAGTGELFF
j_call: TRBJ2-2
clone_size: NA
d_call: NA
v_call: TRBV28

cdr3_nt: TGCGCCAGCAGCTTAGGAGGAAGAAATGGCTACACCTTC
cdr3_aa: CASSLGGRNGYTF
j_call: TRBJ1-2
clone_size: NA
d_call: NA
v_call: TRBV5-1

cdr3_nt: TGCAGTGCTAGTCCAGGTAATCAGCCCCAGCATTTT
cdr3_aa: CSASPGNQPQHF
j_call: TRBJ1-5
clone_size: NA
d_call: NA
v_call: TRBV20-1

cdr3_nt: TGTGCCAGCAGTTTCCTGACTGGATCCTACGAGCAGTACTTC
cdr3_aa: CASSFLTGSYEQYF
j_call: TRBJ2-7
clone_size: once
d_call: NA
v_call: TRBV6-2/TRBV6-3

cdr3_nt: TGTGCCAGCAGCATCAGCTACGAGCAGTACTTC
cdr3_aa: CASSISYEQYF
j_call: TRBJ2-7
clone_size: NA
d_call: NA
v_call: TRBV7-2

cdr3_nt: TGTGCCAGCTCACCGAATCTGGGGCAGGGGGCAGATACGCAGTATTTT
cdr3_aa: CASSPNLGQGADTQYF
j_call: TRBJ2-3
clone_size: NA
d_call: TRBD1
v_call: TRBV18

cdr3_nt: TGTGCCAGCCGCCGGGGGGAGGGGCCTAACAATGAGCAGTTCTTC
cdr3_aa: CASRRGEGPNNEQFF
j_call: TRBJ2-1
clone_size: NA
d_call: TRBD2
v_call: TRBV27

cdr3_nt: TGTGCCAGCAGCTCGAGGGTGAATTCACCCCTCCACTTT
cdr3_aa: CASSSRVNSPLHF
j_call: TRBJ1-6
clone_size: NA
d_call: NA
v_call: TRBV7-2

cdr3_nt: TGTGCCAGCAGCCCTCCCCGGACAGGGGCGTGGGAGACCCAGTACTTC
cdr3_aa: CASSPPRTGAWETQYF
j_call: TRBJ2-5
clone_size: NA
d_call: TRBD1
v_call: TRBV13

cdr3_nt: TGTGCCAGCTCACCGGGACAGGTATTATACGAGCAGTACTTC
cdr3_aa: CASSPGQVLYEQYF
j_call: TRBJ2-7
clone_size: NA
d_call: TRBD1
v_call: TRBV18

cdr3_nt: TGTGCCAGCTCACCATCCAAGGGGAAGTATGGCTACACCTTC
cdr3_aa: CASSPSKGKYGYTF
j_call: TRBJ1-2
clone_size: NA
d_call: NA
v_call: TRBV18

cdr3_nt: TGTGCCACCAGTGAGACCCTACAGGGAGGGGGAGAGACCCAGTACTTC
cdr3_aa: CATSETLQGGGETQYF
j_call: TRBJ2-5
clone_size: few
d_call: NA
v_call: TRBV24-1

cdr3_nt: TGTGCCAGCTCACCGTACAGTGCCGGCTCTGGAAACACCATATATTTT
cdr3_aa: CASSPYSAGSGNTIYF
j_call: TRBJ1-3
clone_size: NA
d_call: NA
v_call: TRBV18

cdr3_nt: TGCGCCAGCAGCTTGATGCGGGGGGTGGATGAGCAGTTCTTC
cdr3_aa: CASSLMRGVDEQFF
j_call: TRBJ2-1
clone_size: NA
d_call: TRBD2
v_call: TRBV5-1

cdr3_nt: TGTGCCAGCAGTTCGGACGGAGGTGAGAACACTGAAGCTTTCTTT
cdr3_aa: CASSSDGGENTEAFF
j_call: TRBJ1-1
clone_size: NA
d_call: NA
v_call: TRBV28

cdr3_nt: TGTGCCAGCAGGGAGGGGCTAGGGCCTAATGAAAAACTGTTTTTT
cdr3_aa: CASREGLGPNEKLFF
j_call: TRBJ1-4
clone_size: once
d_call: NA
v_call: TRBV5-4

cdr3_nt: TGTGCCAGCTCACCAAACAGGGAGTTTGAAGCTTTCTTT
cdr3_aa: CASSPNREFEAFF
j_call: TRBJ1-1
clone_size: NA
d_call: NA
v_call: TRBV18

cdr3_nt: TGTGCCAGCAGTGGGGACAGGGGGCTGACCAAAAACATTCAGTACTTC
cdr3_aa: CASSGDRGLTKNIQYF
j_call: TRBJ2-4
clone_size: NA
d_call: TRBD1
v_call: TRBV2

cdr3_nt: TGTGCCAGCAGTTGGAGGGATGGGGCCAATGAGCAGTTCTTC
cdr3_aa: CASSWRDGANEQFF
j_call: TRBJ2-1
clone_size: NA
d_call: NA
v_call: TRBV6-6

cdr3_nt: TGTGCCAGCAGCTTATCGGACAGGGGGCACTACGAGCAGTACTTC
cdr3_aa: CASSLSDRGHYEQYF
j_call: TRBJ2-7
clone_size: NA
d_call: TRBD1
v_call: TRBV7-6

cdr3_nt: TGTGCCAGCTCACCCGAGGTGATAGACAATCAGCCCCAGCATTTT
cdr3_aa: CASSPEVIDNQPQHF
j_call: TRBJ1-5
clone_size: NA
d_call: NA
v_call: TRBV18

cdr3_nt: TGTGCCAGCTCATGGGGGGGCCCGGAAAAACTGTTTTTT
cdr3_aa: CASSWGGPEKLFF
j_call: TRBJ1-4
clone_size: NA
d_call: NA
v_call: TRBV27

cdr3_nt: TGTGCCACCAGCATTGGGTCTAGTGAAAAACTGTTTTTT
cdr3_aa: CATSIGSSEKLFF
j_call: TRBJ1-4
clone_size: NA
d_call: NA
v_call: TRBV15

cdr3_nt: TGCAGTGCTAGTGCTAGCGGGAGGGGCGAGCAGTACTTC
cdr3_aa: CSASASGRGEQYF
j_call: TRBJ2-7
clone_size: NA
d_call: TRBD2
v_call: TRBV20-1

cdr3_nt: TGTGCCAGCAGCGATCCCCGGGGGGACACTGAAGCTTTCTTT
cdr3_aa: CASSDPRGDTEAFF
j_call: TRBJ1-1
clone_size: NA
d_call: NA
v_call: TRBV4-2

cdr3_nt: TGTGCCAGCAGCTCCGGACTAGCGGGAGACGAGCAGTACTTC
cdr3_aa: CASSSGLAGDEQYF
j_call: TRBJ2-7
clone_size: NA
d_call: TRBD2
v_call: TRBV7-8

cdr3_nt: TGTGCCAGCACCCGTCTGGAGGAGGGCATTTATAGCAATCAGCCCCAGCATTTT
cdr3_aa: CASTRLEEGIYSNQPQHF
j_call: TRBJ1-5
clone_size: once
d_call: NA
v_call: TRBV28

cdr3_nt: TGTGCCAGCAGTGGGCAGGCCCAAGAGACCCAGTACTTC
cdr3_aa: CASSGQAQETQYF
j_call: TRBJ2-5
clone_size: NA
d_call: NA
v_call: TRBV25-1